This is a list of T cell receptor beta chains from one sample in a study of T-cell memory formation after mild COVID-19. From the 5' RACE reads, TCRdb called clonotypes with MiXCR, one entry per CDR3 protein. The sample contains some 290,000 distinct CDR3 sequences, around 16% of which appear only once. The sequencing input was PBMCs or a T cell subset sorted from them (not recorded which). These receptors were collected from a man aged 18-30 years who had mild COVID-19 (a few samples of this study predate the infection). Cell type and time point are not known. The CDR3 runs from the conserved cysteine through the conserved F or W.

length: 14
V: TRBV4-1
CDR3: CASSQRLGRGEQYF

length: 15
V: TRBV13
CDR3: CASSRRQGPYNEQFF

length: 14
V: TRBV7-2
CDR3: CASSLLLNTGELFF

length: 12
V: TRBV10-3
CDR3: CAIRPGGAELFF

length: 13
V: TRBV20-1
CDR3: CSAYRGSSPGAFF

length: 14
V: TRBV5-4
CDR3: CASSTGLAGTEQFF

length: 13
V: TRBV6-5
CDR3: CASSYLLSYGYTF

length: 14
V: TRBV7-8
CDR3: CASSLRGGHNEQFF

length: 16
V: TRBV11-2
CDR3: CASSLGKQGGGSEAFF

length: 15
V: TRBV7-7
CDR3: CASSLGQGAFDEQFF

length: 16
V: TRBV4-2
CDR3: CASSQDASGARTEAFF

length: 18
V: TRBV5-5
CDR3: CASSLAPQGRYSSTEAFF

length: 13
V: TRBV12-3/TRBV12-4
CDR3: CASSQGVAGELFF

length: 11
V: TRBV25-1
CDR3: CASSIYETQYF

length: 15
V: TRBV7-2
CDR3: CASSPSWAAGYEQYF

length: 14
V: TRBV29-1
CDR3: CSLLAASSYNEQFF

length: 15
V: TRBV7-9
CDR3: CASSLSGANTDTQYF

length: 15
V: TRBV7-2
CDR3: CASSSAGTKYNEQFF

length: 12
V: TRBV29-1
CDR3: CSALAGYNEQFF

length: 13
V: TRBV10-3
CDR3: CAIDGAQGGTQYF

length: 15
V: TRBV4-3
CDR3: CASSQDQRGYETQYF

length: 13
V: TRBV29-1
CDR3: CSAAPAKGETQYF

length: 14
V: TRBV7-2
CDR3: CASSTYLGTYEQYF

length: 16
V: TRBV6-2/TRBV6-3
CDR3: CASSPLAGGDQETQYF

length: 16
V: TRBV6-2/TRBV6-3
CDR3: CASSYLSRGGWETQYF

length: 14
V: TRBV20-1
CDR3: CSAKHGTGKSEAFF

length: 17
V: TRBV6-5
CDR3: CASSRRTGGAEDYEQYF

length: 14
V: TRBV4-3
CDR3: CASSQEDSYNEQFF

length: 15
V: TRBV6-5
CDR3: CASSYGQGVSYEQYF

length: 17
V: TRBV7-2
CDR3: CASSPRQIFQGVGTQYF

length: 13
V: TRBV30
CDR3: CAWSVGSVYEQYF

length: 16
V: TRBV4-1
CDR3: CASSQSPPTSNQPQHF

length: 13
V: TRBV6-1
CDR3: CASSAGYNQPQHF

length: 12
V: TRBV18
CDR3: CASSTFQETQYF

length: 15
V: TRBV7-6
CDR3: CASSFGRGPYYEQYF

length: 17
V: TRBV6-5
CDR3: CASSTYGLAGNTDTQYF

length: 17
V: TRBV7-6
CDR3: CASSFNGRVPSGETQYF

length: 13
V: TRBV6-1
CDR3: CASSDGANTEAFF

length: 13
V: TRBV6-5
CDR3: CASSPIAAVKAFF

length: 15
V: TRBV7-2
CDR3: CASSRALGNSYEQYF

length: 16
V: TRBV20-1
CDR3: CSARDTRGTETDTQYF

length: 15
V: TRBV6-6
CDR3: CASSYRGRTSYTQYF

length: 13
V: TRBV23-1
CDR3: CASSYWGEETQYF

length: 14
V: TRBV5-1
CDR3: CASSWVTGTGTQYF

length: 16
V: TRBV6-5
CDR3: CASSQRDLLGPYGYTF

length: 16
V: TRBV6-2/TRBV6-3
CDR3: CASTPRRDQSTDTQYF

length: 12
V: TRBV12-3/TRBV12-4
CDR3: CASSPNTVEQFF

length: 15
V: TRBV7-9
CDR3: CASSYLRLSGNTIYF

length: 13
V: TRBV6-6
CDR3: CASRHAGPWPQHF

length: 14
V: TRBV5-1
CDR3: CASSLGGTKETQYF

length: 15
V: TRBV7-9
CDR3: CASSATGPRTGELFF

length: 15
V: TRBV2
CDR3: CATRLSGLRVAEAFF